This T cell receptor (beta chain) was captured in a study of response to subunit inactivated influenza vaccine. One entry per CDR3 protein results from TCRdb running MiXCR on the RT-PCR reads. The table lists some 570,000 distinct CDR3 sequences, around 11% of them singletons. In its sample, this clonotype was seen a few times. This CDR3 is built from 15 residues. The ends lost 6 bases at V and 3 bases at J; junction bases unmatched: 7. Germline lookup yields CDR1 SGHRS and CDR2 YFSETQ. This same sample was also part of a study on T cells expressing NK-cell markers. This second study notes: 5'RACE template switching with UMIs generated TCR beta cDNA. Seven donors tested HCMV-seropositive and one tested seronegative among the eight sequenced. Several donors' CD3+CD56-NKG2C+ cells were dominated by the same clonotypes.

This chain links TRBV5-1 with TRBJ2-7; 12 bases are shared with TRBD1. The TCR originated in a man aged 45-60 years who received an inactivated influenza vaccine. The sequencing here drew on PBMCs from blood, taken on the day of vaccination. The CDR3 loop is CASKLRDRGLYEQYF. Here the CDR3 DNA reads TGCGCCAGCAAGCTACGGGACAGGGGGCTCTACGAGCAGTACTTC.